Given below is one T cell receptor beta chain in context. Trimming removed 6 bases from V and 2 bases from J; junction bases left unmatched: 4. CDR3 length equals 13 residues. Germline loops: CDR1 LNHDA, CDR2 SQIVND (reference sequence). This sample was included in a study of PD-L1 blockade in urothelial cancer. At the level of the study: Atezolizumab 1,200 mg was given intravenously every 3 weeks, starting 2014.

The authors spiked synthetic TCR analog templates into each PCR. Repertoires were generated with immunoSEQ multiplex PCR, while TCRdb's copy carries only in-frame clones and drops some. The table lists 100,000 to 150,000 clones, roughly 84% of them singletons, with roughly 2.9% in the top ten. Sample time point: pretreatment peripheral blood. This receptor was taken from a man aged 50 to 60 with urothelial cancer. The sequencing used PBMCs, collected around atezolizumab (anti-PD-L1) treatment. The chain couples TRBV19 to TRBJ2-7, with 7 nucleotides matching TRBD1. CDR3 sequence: CASRGRGTYEQYF. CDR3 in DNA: TGTGCCAGTAGGGGCAGGGGGACCTACGAGCAGTACTTC.